This T cell receptor beta chain was sequenced in a study of shared clonotypes between healthy human individuals. The V end lost 4 bases, the J end lost 4 bases, and 23 bases lay between the germline ends. This CDR3 has 17 residues. Germline V CDR1 and CDR2: SGDLS, YYNGEE. Note on this clone: Its specificity is not known.

Genomic DNA (from each subset) was split evenly across several immunoSEQ plates. The protocol was immunoSEQ multiplex PCR, while the TCRdb copy is restricted to in-frame clones and leaves out a portion. The sample holds 2 million to 2.5 million clones, almost 96% seen once. Overall study results and limits: Genetic and exposure-history diversity was limited by the few donors. Among donors, clonotype sharing was expected to be affected by sequencing depth.

The chain combines TRBV9 with TRBJ1-2; tentatively, D is TRBD1 (6 bases). The TCR was taken from a man aged 18 to 30 in good health. The sequenced sample consisted of naive CD4+ T cells sorted from blood. Subset here: CD45RA+ positively selected. CDR3 nucleotide sequence: TGTGCCAGCAGCCCCTGGAAGGGGGTTAGGCGGAGCTATGGCTACACCTTC. Protein: CASSPWKGVRRSYGYTF. The complete variable domain, with remaining parts taken from reference TRBV9 and TRBJ1-2, reads DSGVTQTPKHLITATGQRVTLRCSPRSGDLSVYWYQQSLDQGLQFLIQYYNGEERAKGNILERFSAQQFPDLHSELNLSSLELGDSALYFCASSPWKGVRRSYGYTFGSGTRLTVV.